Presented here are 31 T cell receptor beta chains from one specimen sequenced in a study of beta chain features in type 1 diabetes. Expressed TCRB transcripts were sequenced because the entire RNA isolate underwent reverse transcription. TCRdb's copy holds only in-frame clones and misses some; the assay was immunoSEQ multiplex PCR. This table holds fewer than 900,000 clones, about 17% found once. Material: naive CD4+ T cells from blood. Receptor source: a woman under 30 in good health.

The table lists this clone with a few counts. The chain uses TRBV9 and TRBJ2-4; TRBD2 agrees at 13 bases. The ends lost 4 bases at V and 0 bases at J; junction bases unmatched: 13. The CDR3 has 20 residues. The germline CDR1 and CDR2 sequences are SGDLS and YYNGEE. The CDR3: CASSSNQRTSGRLAKNIQYF. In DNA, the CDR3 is TGTGCCAGCAGCTCGAACCAAAGGACTAGCGGGAGACTAGCCAAAAACATTCAGTACTTC.

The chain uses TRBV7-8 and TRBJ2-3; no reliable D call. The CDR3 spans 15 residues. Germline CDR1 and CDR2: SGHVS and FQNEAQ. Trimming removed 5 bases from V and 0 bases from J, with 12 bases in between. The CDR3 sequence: CASSPPWASTDTQYF. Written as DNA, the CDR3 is TGTGCCAGCAGCCCTCCGTGGGCTAGCACAGATACGCAGTATTTT.

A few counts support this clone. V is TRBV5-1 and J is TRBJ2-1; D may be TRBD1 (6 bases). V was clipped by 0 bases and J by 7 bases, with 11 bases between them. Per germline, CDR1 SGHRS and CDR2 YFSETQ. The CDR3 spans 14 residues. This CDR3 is CASSLAQGWNEQFF. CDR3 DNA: TGCGCCAGCAGCTTGGCCCAGGGGTGGAATGAGCAGTTCTTC.

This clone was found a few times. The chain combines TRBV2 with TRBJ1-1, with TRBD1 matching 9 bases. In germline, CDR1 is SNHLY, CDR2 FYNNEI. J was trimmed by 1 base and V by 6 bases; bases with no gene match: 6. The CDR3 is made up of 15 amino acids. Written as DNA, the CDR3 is TGTGCCAGCAGGGGGACAGGGTCGCGGAACACTGAAGCTTTCTTT. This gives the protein CASRGTGSRNTEAFF.

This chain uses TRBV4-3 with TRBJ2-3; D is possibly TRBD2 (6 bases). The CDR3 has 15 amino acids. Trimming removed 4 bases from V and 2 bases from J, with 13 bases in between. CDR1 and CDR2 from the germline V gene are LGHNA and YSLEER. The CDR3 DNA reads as TGCGCCAGCAGCCCCCGGGAGTCTCTCACAGATACGCAGTATTTT. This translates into CASSPRESLTDTQYF.

The CDR3 DNA is TGTGCCAGCAGCTTGGAGGGTAGCTGGGGTGCGCAGTACTTC. Translating gives CASSLEGSWGAQYF. This chain joins TRBV5-4 and TRBJ2-7; D is ambiguous. V was pared by 0 bases and J by 9 bases, with 16 bases between. The CDR3 spans 14 residues. Germline CDR1 SGHNT, CDR2 YYREEE (reference sequence).

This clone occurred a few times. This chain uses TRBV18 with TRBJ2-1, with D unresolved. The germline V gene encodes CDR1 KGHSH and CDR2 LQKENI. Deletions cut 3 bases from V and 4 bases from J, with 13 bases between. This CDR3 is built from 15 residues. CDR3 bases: TGTGCCAGCTCACCGTTGGGTGAGTCATACAATGAGCAGTTCTTC. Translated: CASSPLGESYNEQFF.

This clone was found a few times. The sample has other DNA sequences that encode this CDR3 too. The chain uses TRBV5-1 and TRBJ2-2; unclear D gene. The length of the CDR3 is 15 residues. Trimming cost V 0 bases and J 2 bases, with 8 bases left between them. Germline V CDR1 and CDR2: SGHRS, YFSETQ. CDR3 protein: CASSLAQINTGELFF. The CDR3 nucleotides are TGCGCCAGCAGCTTGGCACAGATAAACACCGGGGAGCTGTTTTTT.

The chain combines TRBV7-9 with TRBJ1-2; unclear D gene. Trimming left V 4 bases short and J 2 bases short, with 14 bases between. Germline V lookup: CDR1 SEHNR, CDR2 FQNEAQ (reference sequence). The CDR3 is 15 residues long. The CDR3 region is CASSSPPAPNYGYTF. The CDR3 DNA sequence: TGTGCCAGCAGCTCCCCACCCGCCCCCAACTATGGCTACACCTTC.

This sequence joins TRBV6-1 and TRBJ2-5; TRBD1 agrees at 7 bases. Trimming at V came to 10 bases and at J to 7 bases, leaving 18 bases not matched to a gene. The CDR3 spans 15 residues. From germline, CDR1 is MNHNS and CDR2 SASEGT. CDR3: CATSMITGEPMTQYF. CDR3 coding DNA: TGTGCCACCTCAATGATAACAGGGGAACCTATGACCCAGTACTTC.

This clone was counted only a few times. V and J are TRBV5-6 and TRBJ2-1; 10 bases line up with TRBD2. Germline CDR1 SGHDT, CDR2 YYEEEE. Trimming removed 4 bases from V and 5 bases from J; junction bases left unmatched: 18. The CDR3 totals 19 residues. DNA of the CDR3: TGTGCCAGCAGCCTTGGCCCAGCGGGAGGGGTTACAGGCCACAATGAGCAGTTCTTC. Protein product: CASSLGPAGGVTGHNEQFF.

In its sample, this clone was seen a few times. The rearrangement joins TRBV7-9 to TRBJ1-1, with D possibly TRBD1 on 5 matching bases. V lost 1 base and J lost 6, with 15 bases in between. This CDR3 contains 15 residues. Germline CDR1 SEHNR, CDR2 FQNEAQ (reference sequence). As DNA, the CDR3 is TGTGCCAGCAGCTTAGTCCCGGGGGAGAGAGCTGAAGCTTTCTTT. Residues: CASSLVPGERAEAFF.

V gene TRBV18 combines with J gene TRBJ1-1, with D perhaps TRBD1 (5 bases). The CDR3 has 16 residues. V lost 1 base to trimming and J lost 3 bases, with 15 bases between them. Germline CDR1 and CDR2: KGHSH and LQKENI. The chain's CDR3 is CASSPRDKGRDTEAFF. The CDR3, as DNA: TGTGCCAGCTCACCACGTGACAAGGGGAGGGACACTGAAGCTTTCTTT.

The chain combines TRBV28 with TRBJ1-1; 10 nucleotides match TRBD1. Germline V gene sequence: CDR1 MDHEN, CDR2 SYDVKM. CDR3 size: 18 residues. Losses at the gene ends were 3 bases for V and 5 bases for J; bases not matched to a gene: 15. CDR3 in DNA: TGTGCCAGCAGTTTCACGGGACAGGGGACAGGCTTAGCGACTGAAGCTTTCTTT. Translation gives CASSFTGQGTGLATEAFF.

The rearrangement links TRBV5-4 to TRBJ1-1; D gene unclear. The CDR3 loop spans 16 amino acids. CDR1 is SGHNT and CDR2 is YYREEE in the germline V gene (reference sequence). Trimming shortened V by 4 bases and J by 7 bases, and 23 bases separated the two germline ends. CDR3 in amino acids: CASSLNSRAVGIEAFF. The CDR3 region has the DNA TGTGCCAGCAGCCTCAACTCTCGGGCAGTGGGCATTGAAGCTTTCTTT.

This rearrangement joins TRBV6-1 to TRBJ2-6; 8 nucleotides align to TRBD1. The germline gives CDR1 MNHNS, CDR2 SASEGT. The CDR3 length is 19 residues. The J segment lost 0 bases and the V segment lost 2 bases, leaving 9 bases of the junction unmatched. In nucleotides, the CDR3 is TGTGCCAGCAGTGAACGACTTAGCCAGGGGGCCTCTGGGGCCAACGTCCTGACTTTC. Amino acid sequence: CASSERLSQGASGANVLTF.

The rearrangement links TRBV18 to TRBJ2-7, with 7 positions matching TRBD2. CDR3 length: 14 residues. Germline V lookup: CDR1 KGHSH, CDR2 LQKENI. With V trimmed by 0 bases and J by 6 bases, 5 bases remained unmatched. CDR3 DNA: TGTGCCAGCTCACCACCGGGAGGGCGGGGCGAGCAGTACTTC. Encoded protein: CASSPPGGRGEQYF.

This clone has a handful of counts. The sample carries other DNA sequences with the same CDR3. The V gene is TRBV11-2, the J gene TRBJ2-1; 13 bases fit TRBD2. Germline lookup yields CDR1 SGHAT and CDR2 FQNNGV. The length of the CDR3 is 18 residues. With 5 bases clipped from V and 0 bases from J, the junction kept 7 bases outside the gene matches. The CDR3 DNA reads TGTGCCAGCAGCAGACTAGCGGGAGGTCTTAGCTCCTACAATGAGCAGTTCTTC. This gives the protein CASSRLAGGLSSYNEQFF. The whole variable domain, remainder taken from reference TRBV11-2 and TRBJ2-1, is EAGVAQSPRYKIIEKRQSVAFWCNPISGHATLYWYQQILGQGPKLLIQFQNNGVVDDSQLPKDRFSAERLKGVDSTLKIQPAKLEDSAVYLCASSRLAGGLSSYNEQFFGPGTRLTVL.

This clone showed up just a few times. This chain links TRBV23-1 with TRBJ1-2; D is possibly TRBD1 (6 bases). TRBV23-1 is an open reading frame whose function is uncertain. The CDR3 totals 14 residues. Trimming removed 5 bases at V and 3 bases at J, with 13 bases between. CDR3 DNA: TGCGCCAGCAGTACAGGGAGGTGTTACTATGGCTACACCTTC. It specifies CASSTGRCYYGYTF.

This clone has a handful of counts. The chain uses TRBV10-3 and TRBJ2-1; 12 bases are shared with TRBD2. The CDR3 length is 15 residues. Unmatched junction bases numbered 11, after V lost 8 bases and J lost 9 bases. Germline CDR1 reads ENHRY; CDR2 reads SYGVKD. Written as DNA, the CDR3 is TGTGCCATCGGAGAGAAACTAGCGGGAGGTCGTGAGCAGTTCTTC. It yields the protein CAIGEKLAGGREQFF.

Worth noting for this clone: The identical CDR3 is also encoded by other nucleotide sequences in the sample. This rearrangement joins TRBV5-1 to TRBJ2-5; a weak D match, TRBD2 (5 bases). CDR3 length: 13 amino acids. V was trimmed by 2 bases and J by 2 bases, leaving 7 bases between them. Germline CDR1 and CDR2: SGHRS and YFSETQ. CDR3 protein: CASSFGGQETQYF. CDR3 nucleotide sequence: TGCGCCAGCAGCTTCGGCGGGCAAGAGACCCAGTACTTC.

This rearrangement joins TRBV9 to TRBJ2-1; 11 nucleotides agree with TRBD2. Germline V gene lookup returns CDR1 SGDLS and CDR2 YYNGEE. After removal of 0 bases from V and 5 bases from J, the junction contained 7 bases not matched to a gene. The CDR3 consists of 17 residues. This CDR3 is CASSVGGRTSGHNEQFF. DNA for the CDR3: TGTGCCAGCAGCGTAGGAGGTCGGACTAGCGGGCACAATGAGCAGTTCTTC.

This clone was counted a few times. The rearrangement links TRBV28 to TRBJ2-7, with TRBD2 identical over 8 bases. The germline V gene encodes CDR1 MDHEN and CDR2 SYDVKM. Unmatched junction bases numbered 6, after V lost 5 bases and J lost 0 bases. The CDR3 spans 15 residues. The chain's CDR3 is CASSPPGTSSYEQYF. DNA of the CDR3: TGTGCCAGCAGTCCCCCCGGGACTAGCTCCTACGAGCAGTACTTC.

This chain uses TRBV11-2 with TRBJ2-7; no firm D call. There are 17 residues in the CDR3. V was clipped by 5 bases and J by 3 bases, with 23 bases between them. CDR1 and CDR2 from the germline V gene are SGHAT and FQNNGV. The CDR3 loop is CASSLNLGQANHYEQYF. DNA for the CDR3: TGTGCCAGCAGCCTAAATCTTGGGCAAGCTAACCACTACGAGCAGTACTTC.

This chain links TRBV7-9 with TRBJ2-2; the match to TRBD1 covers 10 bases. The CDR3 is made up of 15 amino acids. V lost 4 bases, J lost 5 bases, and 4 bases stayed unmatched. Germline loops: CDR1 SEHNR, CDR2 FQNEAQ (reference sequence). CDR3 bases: TGTGCCAGCAGCTGGGGGACAGGGGCTACCGGGGAGCTGTTTTTT. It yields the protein CASSWGTGATGELFF. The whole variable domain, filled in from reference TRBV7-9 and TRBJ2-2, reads DTGVSQNPRHKITKRGQNVTFRCDPISEHNRLYWYRQTLGQGPEFLTYFQNEAQLEKSRLLSDRFSAERPKGSFSTLEIQRTEQGDSAMYLCASSWGTGATGELFFGEGSRLTVL.

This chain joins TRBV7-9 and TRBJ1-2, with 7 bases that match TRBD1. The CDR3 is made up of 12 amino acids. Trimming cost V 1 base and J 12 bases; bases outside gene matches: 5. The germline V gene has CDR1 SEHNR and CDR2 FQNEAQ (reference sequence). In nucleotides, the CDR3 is TGTGCCAGCAGCTTAGTTACAGGGGAACACACCTTC. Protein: CASSLVTGEHTF.

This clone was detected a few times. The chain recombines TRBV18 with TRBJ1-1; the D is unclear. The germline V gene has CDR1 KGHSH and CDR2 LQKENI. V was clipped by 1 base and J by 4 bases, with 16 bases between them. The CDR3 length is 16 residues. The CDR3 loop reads CASSPLGRGSGTEAFF. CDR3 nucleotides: TGTGCCAGCTCACCACTTGGTCGAGGGTCCGGCACTGAAGCTTTCTTT.

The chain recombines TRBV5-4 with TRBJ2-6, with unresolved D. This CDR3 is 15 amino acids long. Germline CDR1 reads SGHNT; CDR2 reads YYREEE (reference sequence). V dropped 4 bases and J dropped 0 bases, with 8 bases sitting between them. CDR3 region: CASSPRSSGANVLTF. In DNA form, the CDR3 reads TGTGCCAGCAGCCCAAGAAGCTCTGGGGCCAACGTCCTGACTTTC.

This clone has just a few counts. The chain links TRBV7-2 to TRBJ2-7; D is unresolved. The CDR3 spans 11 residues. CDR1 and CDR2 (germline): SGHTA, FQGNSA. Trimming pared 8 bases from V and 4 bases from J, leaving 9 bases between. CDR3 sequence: CASGAAYEQYF. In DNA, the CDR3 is TGTGCCAGCGGCGCGGCGTACGAGCAGTACTTC.

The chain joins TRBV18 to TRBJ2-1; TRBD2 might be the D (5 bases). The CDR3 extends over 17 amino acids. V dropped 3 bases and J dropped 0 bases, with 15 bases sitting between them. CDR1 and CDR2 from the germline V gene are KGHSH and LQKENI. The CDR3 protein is CASSPVSGDSSYNEQFF. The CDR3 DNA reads TGTGCCAGCTCACCGGTCAGCGGCGATAGCTCCTACAATGAGCAGTTCTTC.

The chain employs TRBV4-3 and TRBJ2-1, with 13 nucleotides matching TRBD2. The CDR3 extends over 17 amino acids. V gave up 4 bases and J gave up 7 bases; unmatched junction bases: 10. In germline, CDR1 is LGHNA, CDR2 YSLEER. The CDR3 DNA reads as TGCGCCAGCAGCCGCGGGACTAGCGGGGCAGGGACAAATGAGCAGTTCTTC. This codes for CASSRGTSGAGTNEQFF.